This entry features one T cell receptor beta chain sequence. As yet, its antigen is unknown. The sort gate was single viable CD3+CD4+CD8-CD45RO+ cells for memory CD4+ T cells. Authors' methods: Out-of-frame sequences were removed, leaving a few million distinct TCRbeta sequences. Produced via immunoSEQ multiplex PCR; TCRdb's table is partial and in-frame only. V and J calls and clone size are copied from that table; D and trimming were computed from the DNA. Here the sample spans some 64,000 clones, 82% being singletons. The data were obtained in a study of memory CD4+ T cells and cytomegalovirus serostatus. Study as a whole: Of the healthy Belgian adults, nine or ten were CMV seropositive and 20 to 30 seronegative.

Study conclusions and caveats: The CMV-associated TCR signature appears largely within the CD4+ memory repertoire. About 40% of the roughly 150 known CMV-associated TCRbeta sequences appeared in CD4+ memory.

Germline V lookup: CDR1 GTSNPN, CDR2 SVGIG (reference sequence). The CDR3 is 12 residues long. Trimming took 3 bases from V and 4 from J; bases not matched to a gene: 3. Source material: memory CD4+ T cells from blood. J is TRBJ2-7 and V is TRBV30; 7 nucleotides align to TRBD1. This sequence originates from an adult in good health and CMV-seronegative. The CDR3 reads CAWRVTGYEQYF. CDR3 DNA sequence: TGTGCCTGGAGGGTGACAGGGTACGAGCAGTACTTC.